Below are 9 T cell receptor beta chains sequenced from a single sample in a study of CD8 T cells in ankylosing spondylitis. TCRdb itself ran the 5' RACE reads through MiXCR, one entry per CDR3 protein. The sample contains some 840,000 distinct CDR3 sequences, about 12% of which appear only once. Study-wide findings and caveats: Within ankylosing spondylitis blood, a TCR beta motif made up of under 10 highly homologous variants appeared to be characteristic.

Their antigen targets remain unknown. What was sequenced was blood, either unsorted or a sorted T cell fraction (not recorded which). Source of these receptors: a male donor with ankylosing spondylitis.

This clonotype was picked up many times. The chain uses TRBV6-5 and TRBJ1-1; the D gene is possibly TRBD1 (6 bases). Trimming left V 1 base short and J 4 bases short, with 16 bases between. The CDR3 is 16 residues long. Per germline, CDR1 MNHEY and CDR2 SVGAGI. CDR3 DNA: TGTGCCAGCAGTTACTACCCCCTCGGAGGGGGCACTGAAGCTTTCTTT. This translates into CASSYYPLGGGTEAFF.

At least ten counts were recorded for this clonotype. The V and J genes are TRBV29-1 and TRBJ2-1; tentatively, D is TRBD1 or TRBD2 (5 bases each). The CDR3 length is 13 residues. V lost 4 bases, J lost 5 bases, and 12 bases lay in between. Germline CDR1 reads SQVTM; CDR2 reads ANQGSEA. For the CDR3, the DNA is TGCAGCGTTGGAGAGGGGATTAACAATGAGCAGTTCTTC. Encoded protein: CSVGEGINNEQFF.

The gene calls are TRBV12-3 or TRBV12-4 and TRBJ2-2; tentatively, D is TRBD1 (5 bases). Deletions cut 5 bases from V and 2 bases from J, with 12 bases between. The CDR3 covers 15 residues. In nucleotides, the CDR3 is TGTGCCAGCAGTCGCCCGGACACAAACACCGGGGAGCTGTTTTTT. It specifies CASSRPDTNTGELFF.

Worth noting for this clonotype: A much larger clone lies a single base off, so this may be a read error. The CDR3 carries no conserved terminal phenylalanine or tryptophan, so it likely arises from a read error. The CDR3 spells CSATIGGIETQYL. The CDR3 DNA is TGCAGTGCTACCATAGGGGGGATTGAGACCCAGTACCTC. The chain carries TRBV20-1 and TRBJ2-5, with D perhaps being TRBD1 or TRBD2 (6 bases each). Trimming removed 4 bases at V and 5 bases at J, with 14 bases between. This CDR3 is built from 13 residues. CDR1 is DFQATT, CDR2 SNEGSKA, per germline (reference sequence).

In DNA, the CDR3 is TGTGCCAGCAGTTTCGGACAGGGGGCTGCCTACGAGCAGTACTTC. Encoded protein: CASSFGQGAAYEQYF. The V and J genes are TRBV28 and TRBJ2-7; 11 bases match TRBD1. J gave up 2 bases and V 3 bases, and 3 bases lay outside the gene matches. The CDR3 is 15 amino acids. Germline V CDR1 and CDR2: MDHEN, SYDVKM.

In this sample, this clonotype turned up a few times. V and J are TRBV20-1 and TRBJ2-7; 14 nucleotides agree with TRBD2. CDR3 length: 15 amino acids. The V gene end was trimmed by 6 bases and the J gene end by 4 bases; junction bases not matched to a gene: 8. The V gene's germline CDR1 is DFQATT and CDR2 SNEGSKA (reference sequence). CDR3 protein: CSAQGLAGVQYEQYF. The CDR3 region has the DNA TGCAGTGCGCAGGGACTAGCGGGAGTGCAGTACGAGCAGTACTTC.

About this clonotype: This clone may be a read error of a much larger clone one base away. The conserved closing phenylalanine or tryptophan is absent in this CDR3, likely reflecting a read error. The chain joins TRBV20-1 to TRBJ2-5, with D hard to call. CDR1 is DFQATT and CDR2 is SNEGSKA in the germline V gene (reference sequence). This CDR3 spans 12 amino acids. V shed 7 bases and J shed 3 bases, with 12 bases lying between them. The CDR3, as DNA: TGCAGTGAAAGGGCGTATGAAGAGACCCAGTACCTC. This gives the protein CSERAYEETQYL.

The rearrangement links TRBV18 to TRBJ1-2; the D gene is possibly TRBD1 (5 bases). Germline lookup yields CDR1 KGHSH and CDR2 LQKENI. This CDR3 contains 15 residues. Trimming stripped 3 bases from V and 2 bases from J, with 13 bases between. In DNA form, the CDR3 reads TGTGCCAGCTCACCTAGACAGATTACGAACTATGGCTACACCTTC. Protein product: CASSPRQITNYGYTF.

The V and J genes are TRBV5-5 and TRBJ2-1, with 11 bases aligning to TRBD2. The CDR3 runs to 16 residues. With 4 bases clipped from V and 2 bases from J, the junction kept 5 bases outside the gene matches. Germline V gives CDR1 SGHKS, CDR2 YYEKEE (reference sequence). The CDR3: CASSHGLAGAYNEQFF. CDR3 DNA sequence: TGTGCCAGCAGCCACGGACTAGCGGGTGCCTACAATGAGCAGTTCTTC. Full variable domain (remainder filled in from reference TRBV5-5 and TRBJ2-1): DAGVTQSPTHLIKTRGQQVTLRCSPISGHKSVSWYQQVLGQGPQFIFQYYEKEERGRGNFPDRFSARQFPNYSSELNVNALLLGDSALYLCASSHGLAGAYNEQFFGPGTRLTVL.